This T cell receptor beta chain comes out of a study of T cell repertoires in cytomegalovirus infection. Notes on the study in general: Within the response measured ex vivo, HLA-C-restricted CMV-specific TCR beta clonotypes were dominant.

TCRdb fed the reads into MiXCR, producing one record per CDR3 protein. Among more than 350,000 distinct CDR3 sequences listed, approximately 31% were seen once. The length of the CDR3 is 15 residues. V was pared by 7 bases and J by 5 bases, with 8 bases of the junction left unmatched. The germline V gene encodes CDR1 SNHLY and CDR2 FYNNEI. This clonotype has more than one count but fewer than ten. The antigen is not known. This sequence joins TRBV2 and TRBJ2-1, with 10 bases fitting TRBD2. The sample taken for sequencing was PBMCs. The receptor was derived from a human donor in good health (CMV status not recorded). Some clones in this sample may be carry-over from other donors' samples. CDR3 sequence reads: CASKWASGGHNEQFF. The CDR3 region has the DNA TGTGCCAGCAAGTGGGCTAGCGGGGGACACAATGAGCAGTTCTTC.